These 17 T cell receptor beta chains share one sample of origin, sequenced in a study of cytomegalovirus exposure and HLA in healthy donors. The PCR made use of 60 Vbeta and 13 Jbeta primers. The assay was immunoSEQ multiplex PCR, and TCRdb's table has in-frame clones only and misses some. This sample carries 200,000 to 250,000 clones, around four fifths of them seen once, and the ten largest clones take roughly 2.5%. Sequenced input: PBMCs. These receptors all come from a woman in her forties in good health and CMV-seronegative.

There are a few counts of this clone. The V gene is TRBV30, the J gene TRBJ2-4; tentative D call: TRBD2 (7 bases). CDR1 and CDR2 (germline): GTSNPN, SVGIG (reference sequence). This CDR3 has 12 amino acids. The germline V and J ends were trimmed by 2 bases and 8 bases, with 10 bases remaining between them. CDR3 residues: CAWSREGDIQYF. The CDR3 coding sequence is TGTGCCTGGAGTAGGGAGGGGGACATTCAGTACTTC. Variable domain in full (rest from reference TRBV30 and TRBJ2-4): SQTIHQWPATLVQPVGSPLSLECTVEGTSNPNLYWYRQAAGRGLQLLFYSVGIGQISSEVPQNLSASRPQDRQFILSSKKLLLSDSGFYLCAWSREGDIQYFGAGTRLSVL.

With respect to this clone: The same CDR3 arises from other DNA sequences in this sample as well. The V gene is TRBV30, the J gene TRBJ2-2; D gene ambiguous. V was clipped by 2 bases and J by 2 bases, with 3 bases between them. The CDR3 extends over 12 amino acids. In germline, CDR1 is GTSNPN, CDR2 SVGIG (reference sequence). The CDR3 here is CAWSLNTGELFF. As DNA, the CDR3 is TGTGCCTGGAGTCTTAACACCGGGGAGCTGTTTTTT.

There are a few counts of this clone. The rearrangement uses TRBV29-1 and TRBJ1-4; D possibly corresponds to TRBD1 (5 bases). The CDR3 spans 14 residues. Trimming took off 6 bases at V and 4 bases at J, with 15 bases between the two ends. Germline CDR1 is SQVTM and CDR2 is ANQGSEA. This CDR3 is CSVLSRQGNEKLFF. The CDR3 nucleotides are TGCAGCGTCCTAAGTAGGCAGGGTAATGAAAAACTGTTTTTT.

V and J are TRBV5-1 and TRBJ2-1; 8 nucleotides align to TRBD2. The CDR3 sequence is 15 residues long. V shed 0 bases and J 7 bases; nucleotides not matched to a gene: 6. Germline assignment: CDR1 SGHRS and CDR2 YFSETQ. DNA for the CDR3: TGCGCCAGCAGCTTGGACGGGAGGGCCGATAATGAGCAGTTCTTC. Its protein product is CASSLDGRADNEQFF. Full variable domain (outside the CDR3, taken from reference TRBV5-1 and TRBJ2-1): KAGVTQTPRYLIKTRGQQVTLSCSPISGHRSVSWYQQTPGQGLQFLFEYFSETQRNKGNFPGRFSGRQFSNSRSEMNVSTLELGDSALYLCASSLDGRADNEQFFGPGTRLTVL.

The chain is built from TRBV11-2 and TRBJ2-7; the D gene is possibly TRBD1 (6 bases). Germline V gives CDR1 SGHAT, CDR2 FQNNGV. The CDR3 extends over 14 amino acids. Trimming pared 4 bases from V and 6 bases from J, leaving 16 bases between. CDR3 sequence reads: CASSWPGQRPEQYF. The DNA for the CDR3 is TGTGCCAGCAGCTGGCCGGGACAAAGACCCGAGCAGTACTTC.

CDR3 DNA: TGCGCCAGCAGCTTGGGGTTTACAGGGGGCCACGAGCAGTACTTC. It yields the protein CASSLGFTGGHEQYF. The chain links TRBV5-1 to TRBJ2-7; 9 positions match TRBD1. The CDR3 is 15 residues long. J gave up 5 bases and V 0 bases, and 6 bases lay outside the gene matches. In germline, CDR1 is SGHRS, CDR2 YFSETQ.

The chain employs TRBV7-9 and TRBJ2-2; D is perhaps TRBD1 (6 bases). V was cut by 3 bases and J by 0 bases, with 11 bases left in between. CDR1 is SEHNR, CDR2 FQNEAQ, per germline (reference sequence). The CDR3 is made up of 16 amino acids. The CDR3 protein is CASSLLGATNTGELFF. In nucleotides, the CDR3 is TGTGCCAGCAGCTTGCTGGGGGCGACGAACACCGGGGAGCTGTTTTTT. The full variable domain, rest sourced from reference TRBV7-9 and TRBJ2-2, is DTGVSQNPRHKITKRGQNVTFRCDPISEHNRLYWYRQTLGQGPEFLTYFQNEAQLEKSRLLSDRFSAERPKGSFSTLEIQRTEQGDSAMYLCASSLLGATNTGELFFGEGSRLTVL.

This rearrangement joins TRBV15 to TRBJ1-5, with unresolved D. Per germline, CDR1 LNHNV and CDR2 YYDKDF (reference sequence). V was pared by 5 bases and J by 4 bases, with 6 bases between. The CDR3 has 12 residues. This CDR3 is CATSRRNQPQHF. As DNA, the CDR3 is TGTGCCACCAGCCGCAGGAATCAGCCCCAGCATTTT. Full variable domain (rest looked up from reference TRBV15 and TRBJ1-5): DAMVIQNPRYQVTQFGKPVTLSCSQTLNHNVMYWYQQKSSQAPKLLFHYYDKDFNNEADTPDNFQSRRPNTSFCFLDIRSPGLGDTAMYLCATSRRNQPQHFGDGTRLSIL.

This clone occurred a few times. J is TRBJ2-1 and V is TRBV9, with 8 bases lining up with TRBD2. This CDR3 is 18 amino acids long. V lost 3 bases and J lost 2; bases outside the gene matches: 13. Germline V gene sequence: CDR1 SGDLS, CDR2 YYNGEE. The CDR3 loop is CASSEPSLAGPAYNEQFF. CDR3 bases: TGTGCCAGCAGCGAGCCCTCTTTAGCGGGACCCGCCTACAATGAGCAGTTCTTC.

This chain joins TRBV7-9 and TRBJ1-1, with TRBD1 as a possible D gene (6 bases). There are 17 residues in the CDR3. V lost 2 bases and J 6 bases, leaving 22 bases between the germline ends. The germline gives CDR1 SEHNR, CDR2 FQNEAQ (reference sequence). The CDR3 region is CASSLKRDTSTTAEAFF. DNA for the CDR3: TGTGCCAGCAGCTTAAAACGGGACACTAGTACGACGGCTGAAGCTTTCTTT.

The CDR3 sequence is CASSQGYPGTSPLHF. CDR3 nucleotide sequence: TGCGCCAGCAGCCAAGGGTATCCGGGAACTTCACCCCTCCACTTT. V and J are TRBV4-1 and TRBJ1-6; D remains unclear. Trimming left V 1 base short and J 9 bases short, with 13 bases between. Looked up from germline, CDR1 is MGHRA and CDR2 is YSYEKL. The CDR3 spans 15 residues.

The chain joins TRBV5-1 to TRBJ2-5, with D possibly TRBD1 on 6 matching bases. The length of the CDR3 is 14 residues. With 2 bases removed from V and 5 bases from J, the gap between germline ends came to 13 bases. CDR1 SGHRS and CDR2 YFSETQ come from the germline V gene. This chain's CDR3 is CASSLQGVRETQYF. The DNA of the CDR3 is TGCGCCAGCAGCTTACAGGGAGTCCGGGAGACCCAGTACTTC.

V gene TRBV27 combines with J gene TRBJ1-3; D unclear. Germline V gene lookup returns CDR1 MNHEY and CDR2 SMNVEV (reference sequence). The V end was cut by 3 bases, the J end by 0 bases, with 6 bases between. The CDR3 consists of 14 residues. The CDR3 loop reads CASSFGSSGNTIYF. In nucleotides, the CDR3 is TGTGCCAGCAGTTTTGGGAGCTCTGGAAACACCATATATTTT.

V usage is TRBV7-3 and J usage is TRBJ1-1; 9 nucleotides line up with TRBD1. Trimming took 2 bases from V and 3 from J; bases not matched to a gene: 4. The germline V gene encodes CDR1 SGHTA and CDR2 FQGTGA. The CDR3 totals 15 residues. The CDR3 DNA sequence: TGTGCCAGCAGCTTAGGGACAGGGTTTGACACTGAAGCTTTCTTT. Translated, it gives CASSLGTGFDTEAFF.

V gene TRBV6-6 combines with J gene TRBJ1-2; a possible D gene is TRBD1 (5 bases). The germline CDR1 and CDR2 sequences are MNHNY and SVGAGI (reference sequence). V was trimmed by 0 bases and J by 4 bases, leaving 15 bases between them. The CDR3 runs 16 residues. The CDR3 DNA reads TGTGCCAGCAGTTACTCGACGGCGGGCGGGGCCTATGGCTACACCTTC. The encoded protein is CASSYSTAGGAYGYTF.

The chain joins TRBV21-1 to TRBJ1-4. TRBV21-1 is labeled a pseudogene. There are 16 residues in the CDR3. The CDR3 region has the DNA TGTGCCAGCAGCAAAGCGACGGGGAGCGTAAATGAAAAACTGTTTTTT. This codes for CASSKATGSVNEKLFF.

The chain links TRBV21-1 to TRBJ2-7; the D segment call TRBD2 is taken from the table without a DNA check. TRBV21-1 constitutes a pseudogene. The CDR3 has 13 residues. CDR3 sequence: CASSKGDCDEQYF. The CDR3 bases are TGTGCCAGCAGCAAAGGGGACTGTGATGAGCAGTACTTC.